The rows below give T cell receptor beta chains drawn from one sample of a study of blood T cell repertoires in COVID-19. The assay was immunoSEQ multiplex PCR, and TCRdb's table has in-frame clones only and misses some. This table holds approximately 70,000 clones, over 80% found once. Sequenced sample: peripheral blood. These receptor sequences come from a woman at least 80 years old with active COVID-19. Each CDR3 is given with its conserved first and last residue. A D gene is named only where the DNA matches it firmly. Expanded clones get a size class; other rows say once, few or many, or leave the size out.

clone_size d_call j_call v_call cdr3_aa cdr3_nt
. TRBD2 TRBJ2-1 TRBV7-2 CASKNERRESPSYNEQFF TGTGCCAGCAAAAACGAAAGGCGGGAGTCCCCCTCCTACAATGAGCAGTTCTTC
. TRBD2 TRBJ2-7 TRBV29-1 CSVTGGSGGNEQYF TGCAGCGTGACCGGGGGTAGCGGGGGGAACGAGCAGTACTTC
. TRBD1 TRBJ2-3 TRBV5-1 CASSPGQGTDTQYF TGCGCCAGCAGTCCTGGACAGGGTACAGATACGCAGTATTTT
. . TRBJ2-5 TRBV18 CASSPTGNKETQYF TGTGCCAGCTCCCCAACCGGGAACAAGGAGACCCAGTACTTC
. TRBD1 TRBJ2-6 TRBV7-8 CASSLRDRGYGGANVLTF TGTGCCAGCAGCTTACGGGACAGGGGGTATGGTGGGGCCAACGTCCTGACTTTC
. TRBD1 TRBJ2-7 TRBV19 CASSPGTGGEEQYF TGTGCCAGTAGTCCAGGGACAGGGGGAGAAGAGCAGTACTTC
. TRBD2 TRBJ2-3 TRBV7-3 CASSLTGGGPDTQYF TGTGCCAGCAGCTTAACGGGGGGAGGGCCAGATACGCAGTATTTT
. . TRBJ1-5 TRBV5-5 CASSYRDTNQPQHF TGTGCCAGCAGCTACCGGGACACCAATCAGCCCCAGCATTTT
. TRBD2 TRBJ2-3 TRBV2 CASSEGLHSTDTQYF TGTGCCAGCAGTGAGGGACTACACAGCACAGATACGCAGTATTTT
. TRBD1 TRBJ1-2 TRBV9 CASSVRTGQGYGYTF TGTGCCAGCAGCGTACGGACAGGTCAAGGCTATGGCTACACCTTC
once . TRBJ2-1 TRBV28 CASTPSRGAGEQFF TGTGCCAGCACCCCTTCCCGTGGGGCAGGGGAGCAGTTCTTC